These 26 T cell receptor beta chains originate from one sample sequenced in a study of cytomegalovirus exposure and HLA in healthy donors. This PCR relied on a set of 60 Vbeta primers and 13 Jbeta primers. Sequencing was performed with immunoSEQ multiplex PCR; in TCRdb, only in-frame clones are kept and a portion is missing. The data hold over 65,000 clones, with more than 75% observed a single time. The specimen was PBMCs. Receptors were obtained from a woman aged 40 to 50 in good health and CMV-seropositive.

A single count supports this clone. The germline gene is not matched at one end of the junction; a read error may be the cause. This CDR3 is also generated by other DNA sequences in the sample. The chain links TRBV28 to TRBJ1-1; TRBD1 might be the D (6 bases). CDR1 is MDHEN, CDR2 SYDVKM, per germline. CDR3 length: 16 residues. CDR3 nucleotides: TGTGCCAGCAGCCGCATAGGGGGGGCCTCAAGGTCTGAAGCCTTCTTT. It yields the protein CASSRIGGASRSEAFF.

The V and J genes are TRBV7-6 and TRBJ1-1; the match to TRBD1 covers 7 bases. The CDR3 has 15 residues. The germline V gene encodes CDR1 SGHVS and CDR2 FNYEAQ. The V segment lost 3 bases and the J segment 0 bases; nucleotides outside the gene matches: 4. Written as DNA, the CDR3 is TGTGCCAGCAGCTTTGGGGGACAGTTGAACACTGAAGCTTTCTTT. This sequence encodes CASSFGGQLNTEAFF.

The chain has TRBV18 and TRBJ2-7; TRBD1 matches 9 bases. Germline V gene data show CDR1 as KGHSH and CDR2 as LQKENI. The CDR3 has 15 residues. J lost 2 bases, V lost 2 bases, and 4 bases had no gene match. CDR3 nucleotide sequence: TGTGCCAGCTCACCAACCGGGACAGGGACCTACGAGCAGTACTTC. As protein: CASSPTGTGTYEQYF. Combining the CDR3 with reference TRBV18 and TRBJ2-7 gives the whole variable domain NAGVMQNPRHLVRRRGQEARLRCSPMKGHSHVYWYRQLPEEGLKFMVYLQKENIIDESGMPKERFSAEFPKEGPSILRIQQVVRGDSAAYFCASSPTGTGTYEQYFGPGTRLTVT.

CDR3 residues: CAWKGQGLNGYTF. In DNA form, the CDR3 reads TGTGCCTGGAAAGGACAGGGCCTGAATGGCTACACCTTC. The chain combines TRBV30 with TRBJ1-2; 8 bases are a match to TRBD1. Germline V gene sequence: CDR1 GTSNPN, CDR2 SVGIG (reference sequence). The CDR3 consists of 13 residues. With 4 bases clipped from V and 6 bases from J, the junction kept 7 bases outside the gene matches.

The rearrangement joins TRBV2 to TRBJ1-2; D gene uncertain. The CDR3 totals 16 residues. The germline V gene has CDR1 SNHLY and CDR2 FYNNEI. Deletions cut 7 bases from V and 7 bases from J, with 25 bases between. Written as DNA, the CDR3 is TGTGCCAGCAAGGGAGTTCCGTCGGGGTTTTCGGGTGGCTACACCTTC. Encoded protein: CASKGVPSGFSGGYTF.

V is TRBV30 and J is TRBJ2-5; possible D gene TRBD1, 6 bases. CDR1 and CDR2 (germline): GTSNPN, SVGIG (reference sequence). V lost 4 bases to trimming and J lost 5 bases, with 14 bases between them. The CDR3 has 13 residues. The CDR3 DNA sequence: TGTGCCTGGAAACAGACAGGCGGGGAGACCCAGTACTTC. Residues: CAWKQTGGETQYF.

This clone has just a few counts. This rearrangement joins TRBV29-1 to TRBJ1-5; tentatively, D is TRBD1 (5 bases). The germline V and J ends were trimmed by 6 bases and 6 bases, with 15 bases remaining between them. Per the germline V gene, CDR1 is SQVTM and CDR2 is ANQGSEA. The CDR3 has 13 residues. The chain's CDR3 is CSVAGDSGQPQHF. The CDR3 coding sequence is TGCAGCGTGGCCGGGGACTCGGGTCAGCCCCAGCATTTT. The whole variable domain, remainder taken from reference TRBV29-1 and TRBJ1-5, is SAVISQKPSRDICQRGTSLTIQCQVDSQVTMMFWYRQQPGQSLTLIATANQGSEATYESGFVIDKFPISRPNLTFSTLTVSNMSPEDSSIYLCSVAGDSGQPQHFGDGTRLSIL.

This clone showed up just once. V usage is TRBV4-3 and J usage is TRBJ2-1, with 8 bases that match TRBD2. Unmatched junction bases numbered 8, after V lost 4 bases and J lost 3 bases. CDR1 and CDR2 (germline): LGHNA, YSLEER. This CDR3 comprises 16 residues. The CDR3 DNA sequence: TGCGCCAGCAGCCGCAATACACTAGCGGACTACAATGAGCAGTTCTTC. It is translated as CASSRNTLADYNEQFF.

V and J are TRBV7-2 and TRBJ2-3, with D tentatively TRBD2 (5 bases). The CDR3 contains 14 residues. Trimming removed 5 bases at V and 3 bases at J, with 12 bases between. Germline loops: CDR1 SGHTA, CDR2 FQGNSA. DNA of the CDR3: TGTGCCAGCAGCCCGCTCACTAGTACAGATACGCAGTATTTT. This translates into CASSPLTSTDTQYF.

This chain links TRBV7-8 with TRBJ1-1; D gene unclear. The CDR3 loop spans 17 amino acids. With 2 bases removed from V and 6 bases from J, the gap between germline ends came to 22 bases. Germline V gene data show CDR1 as SGHVS and CDR2 as FQNEAQ. Here the CDR3 DNA reads TGTGCCAGCAGCTTACTCTGGTCGCAGCGTCTGAGGGCTGAAGCTTTCTTT. It is translated as CASSLLWSQRLRAEAFF.

This clone showed up just once. V is TRBV27 and J is TRBJ2-1, with 8 bases identical to TRBD2. Germline trimming cut 4 bases from V and 7 bases from J; bases unmatched to any gene: 9. Germline loops: CDR1 MNHEY, CDR2 SMNVEV (reference sequence). This CDR3 comprises 15 residues. The CDR3 loop reads CASSSSGGPGNEQFF. In DNA form, the CDR3 reads TGTGCCAGCAGTTCCAGCGGGGGCCCCGGGAATGAGCAGTTCTTC.

The chain is built from TRBV21-1 and TRBJ1-1; TRBD1 is the table's D call, not checked against the DNA. TRBV21-1 is marked as a pseudogene. The CDR3 runs to 17 residues. CDR3 amino acids: CASSKLGQVSSDTEAFF. The CDR3 coding sequence is TGTGCCAGCAGCAAATTGGGACAGGTTTCGTCGGACACTGAAGCTTTCTTT.

This chain connects TRBV5-1 to TRBJ1-5, with D tentatively TRBD1 (5 bases). CDR3 length: 14 residues. V was clipped by 2 bases and J by 0 bases, with 6 bases between them. The germline gives CDR1 SGHRS, CDR2 YFSETQ. The CDR3 DNA follows: TGCGCCAGCAGCTTCGGACATAGCAATCAGCCCCAGCATTTT. This gives the protein CASSFGHSNQPQHF. Combining the CDR3 with reference TRBV5-1 and TRBJ1-5 gives the whole variable domain KAGVTQTPRYLIKTRGQQVTLSCSPISGHRSVSWYQQTPGQGLQFLFEYFSETQRNKGNFPGRFSGRQFSNSRSEMNVSTLELGDSALYLCASSFGHSNQPQHFGDGTRLSIL.

The chain links TRBV6-1 to TRBJ2-7; TRBD1 matches 7 bases. Germline V lookup: CDR1 MNHNS, CDR2 SASEGT. After removal of 4 bases from V and 3 bases from J, the junction contained 6 bases not matched to a gene. CDR3 size: 14 residues. CDR3 region: CASSARDSIYEQYF. In DNA, the CDR3 is TGTGCCAGCAGTGCTCGGGACAGTATCTACGAGCAGTACTTC.

The chain uses TRBV5-6 and TRBJ2-7, with no clear D. Trimming removed 4 bases at V and 6 bases at J, with 11 bases between. The germline V gene has CDR1 SGHDT and CDR2 YYEEEE. The CDR3 extends over 12 amino acids. CDR3 in amino acids: CASSLRRGEQYF. CDR3 nucleotides: TGTGCCAGCAGCCTACGGAGAGGCGAGCAGTACTTC.

This clone was counted only a few times. DNA of the CDR3: TGCAGCGTAACCGGGACTAGTATGTCAGATACGCAGTATTTT. Its protein is CSVTGTSMSDTQYF. The chain joins TRBV29-1 to TRBJ2-3; TRBD2 matches 8 bases. This CDR3 is built from 14 residues. Trimming at V came to 6 bases and at J to 4 bases, leaving 9 bases not matched to a gene. The germline CDR1 and CDR2 sequences are SQVTM and ANQGSEA.

J is TRBJ2-7 and V is TRBV11-2, with 11 bases fitting TRBD2. The germline V gene encodes CDR1 SGHAT and CDR2 FQNNGV. CDR3 size: 16 residues. V trimming: 4 bases; J trimming: 4 bases; junction bases outside the gene matches: 9. DNA of the CDR3: TGTGCCAGCAGCTCGTTAGCGGGAGGGCCGGAATACGAGCAGTACTTC. It translates to CASSSLAGGPEYEQYF.

This chain uses TRBV19 with TRBJ1-3; TRBD1 matches 8 bases. Germline CDR1 reads LNHDA; CDR2 reads SQIVND (reference sequence). This CDR3 is built from 16 residues. The V segment lost 4 bases and the J segment 0 bases; nucleotides outside the gene matches: 5. As DNA, the CDR3 is TGTGCCAGTAGTACCTACGGACAGGGCTCTGGAAACACCATATATTTT. Protein: CASSTYGQGSGNTIYF.

The chain links TRBV28 to TRBJ1-5, with 7 positions matching TRBD1. Per the germline V gene, CDR1 is MDHEN and CDR2 is SYDVKM. The V gene end was trimmed by 11 bases and the J gene end by 4 bases; junction bases not matched to a gene: 8. The CDR3 runs to 13 residues. CDR3 in amino acids: CAHRGIRNQPQHF. As DNA, the CDR3 is TGTGCCCACAGGGGAATACGGAATCAGCCCCAGCATTTT.

The DNA of the CDR3 is TGTGCCAGCAGAACCCGGGCGGGGACCCAAGAGACCCAGTACTTC. Translated: CASRTRAGTQETQYF. J is TRBJ2-5 and V is TRBV6-5, with TRBD2 as a possible D gene (6 bases). The CDR3 runs to 15 residues. CDR1 and CDR2 from the germline V gene are MNHEY and SVGAGI. Trimming left V 6 bases short and J 1 base short, with 15 bases between.

CDR3 region: CAWSEVAGTLFF. The CDR3 DNA follows: TGTGCCTGGAGTGAGGTCGCAGGGACTCTGTTTTTT. The gene calls are TRBV30 and TRBJ1-4; maybe TRBD1 (5 bases). CDR3 length: 12 residues. Germline CDR1 is GTSNPN and CDR2 is SVGIG (reference sequence). The V gene lost 1 base and the J gene lost 14 bases, with 14 bases spanning the gap.

The gene calls are TRBV5-1 and TRBJ1-4; D is uncertain. Germline lookup yields CDR1 SGHRS and CDR2 YFSETQ. V was pared by 4 bases and J by 8 bases, with 18 bases between. The CDR3 runs to 15 residues. CDR3 region: CASSPQDPGGEKLFF. The DNA of the CDR3 is TGCGCCAGCAGCCCCCAGGATCCCGGAGGGGAAAAACTGTTTTTT.

This clone was recorded a few times. The V call is TRBV10-3, the J call TRBJ1-5; TRBD1 is a possible D gene (5 bases). Germline assignment: CDR1 ENHRY and CDR2 SYGVKD. There are 13 residues in the CDR3. Trimming stripped 4 bases from V and 3 bases from J, with 7 bases between. DNA for the CDR3: TGTGCCATCAGTGCACAGGACAATCAGCCCCAGCATTTT. Translation gives CAISAQDNQPQHF.

Only a few counts were recorded for this clone. V is TRBV6-1 and J is TRBJ1-1; no clear D gene. V was shortened by 5 bases and J by 0 bases, with 7 bases between the two germline ends. From germline, CDR1 is MNHNS and CDR2 SASEGT. The CDR3 extends over 13 amino acids. CDR3 nucleotide sequence: TGTGCCAGCAGTTCCCGTATGAACACTGAAGCTTTCTTT. It translates to CASSSRMNTEAFF.

The chain uses TRBV28 and TRBJ2-7; D not certain. The CDR3 runs to 9 residues. The germline V and J ends were trimmed by 10 bases and 7 bases, with 8 bases remaining between them. Germline lookup yields CDR1 MDHEN and CDR2 SYDVKM. The CDR3 here is CATGWEQYF. CDR3 nucleotides: TGTGCCACCGGGTGGGAGCAGTACTTC.

V is TRBV19 and J is TRBJ1-2; no clear D. This CDR3 comprises 14 residues. The germline gives CDR1 LNHDA, CDR2 SQIVND (reference sequence). Trimming removed 6 bases from V and 2 bases from J, with 13 bases in between. CDR3 loop: CASRRGSANYGYTF. The CDR3 DNA is TGTGCCAGTAGGCGGGGATCCGCCAACTATGGCTACACCTTC.